This record looks at one T cell receptor beta chain sequence and its context. This record comes from a study of cytomegalovirus exposure and HLA in healthy donors. The PCR contained 60 Vbeta and 13 Jbeta primers. This table comes from immunoSEQ multiplex PCR, and its TCRdb copy is limited to in-frame clones, with some not included. The sample has 150,000 to 200,000 clones, roughly 80% seen once. V was cut by 0 bases and J by 6 bases, with 13 bases left in between. The CDR3 consists of 15 residues. Germline V gene lookup returns CDR1 KGHSH and CDR2 LQKENI. This clonotype originated in a woman in her forties or fifties in good health and CMV-seropositive. The chain uses TRBV18 and TRBJ2-3; a weak D match, TRBD2 (6 bases). Sequencing was done on a sample of PBMCs. In nucleotides, the CDR3 is TGTGCCAGCTCACCACCGGGACTGGCGGGTGATACGCAGTATTTT. Protein sequence: CASSPPGLAGDTQYF.